This T cell receptor (beta chain) was sequenced in a study of blood T cell repertoires in COVID-19. Trimming left V 0 bases short and J 0 bases short, with 9 bases between. The CDR3 is 16 residues long. Germline V gene sequence: CDR1 LNHNV, CDR2 YYDKDF (reference sequence). The protocol was immunoSEQ multiplex PCR, while the TCRdb copy is restricted to in-frame clones and leaves out a portion. Among roughly 79,000 clones listed, roughly 78% were seen once. This receptor was taken from a human donor in a cohort sampled during active COVID-19. V gene TRBV15 combines with J gene TRBJ1-3; D unclear. Material for sequencing was peripheral blood. The CDR3 sequence is CATSRDLQDSGNTIYF. CDR3 sequence (DNA): TGTGCCACCAGCAGAGATCTCCAGGACTCTGGAAACACCATATATTTT.